The 31 T cell receptor beta chains below come from one sample, sequenced in a study of shared clonotypes between healthy human individuals. Profiled with immunoSEQ multiplex PCR; TCRdb holds only in-frame clones, not every one. The sample gives a few million clones, over 85% of which show up once; about 0.13% is in the top ten. The sample consisted of naive CD4+ T cells sorted from blood. Subset denoted: CD45RA+ positively selected. These receptors originate from a man between 18 and 35 years old in good health.

This clone was picked up a small number of times. The J gene is TRBJ1-1, the V gene TRBV29-1, with a possible D match to TRBD1 (6 bases). Germline V CDR1 and CDR2: SQVTM, ANQGSEA. This CDR3 is 11 amino acids long. Between the trimmed V and J ends, which lost 7 bases and 6 bases, there was a span of 12 bases. The CDR3, as DNA: TGCAGCGCAGGGGTTTGGGCTGAAGCTTTCTTT. The encoded protein is CSAGVWAEAFF.

V and J are TRBV7-2 and TRBJ2-1, with a tentative D call TRBD1 (5 bases). The CDR3 totals 15 residues. Trimming removed 6 bases from V and 1 base from J, with 13 bases in between. Germline lookup yields CDR1 SGHTA and CDR2 FQGNSA. This chain's CDR3 is CASRQQEGSYNEQFF. In DNA form, the CDR3 reads TGTGCCAGCAGGCAACAGGAAGGTTCCTACAATGAGCAGTTCTTC.

The chain carries TRBV6-5 and TRBJ2-7; the match to TRBD2 covers 13 bases. The CDR3 covers 15 residues. J lost 6 bases, V lost 4 bases, and 6 bases had no gene match. Per germline, CDR1 MNHEY and CDR2 SVGAGI. The CDR3 bases are TGTGCCAGCAGTTCCTGGACTAGCGGGAGCTCCGAGCAGTACTTC. It translates to CASSSWTSGSSEQYF.

V gene TRBV5-4 combines with J gene TRBJ2-3; D unclear. The germline V gene has CDR1 SGHNT and CDR2 YYREEE (reference sequence). The V gene lost 7 bases and the J gene lost 0 bases, with 9 bases spanning the gap. CDR3 size: 13 residues. The CDR3 region is CASASGSTDTQYF. The CDR3 bases are TGTGCCAGCGCATCCGGGAGCACAGATACGCAGTATTTT.

V and J are TRBV2 and TRBJ2-7, with D unresolved. The CDR3 contains 12 residues. The V gene's germline CDR1 is SNHLY and CDR2 FYNNEI. Trimming pared 6 bases from V and 3 bases from J, leaving 9 bases between. As DNA, the CDR3 is TGTGCCAGCAGCCCGCTGAACTACGAGCAGTACTTC. It yields the protein CASSPLNYEQYF.

The rearrangement links TRBV19 to TRBJ2-4; 8 nucleotides line up with TRBD2. With V trimmed by 2 bases and J by 0 bases, 9 bases remained unmatched. The germline V gene encodes CDR1 LNHDA and CDR2 SQIVND (reference sequence). This CDR3 is 18 amino acids long. The CDR3 DNA follows: TGTGCCAGTAGTATAAGCGCAGGTAGCGGGATAGCCAAAAACATTCAGTACTTC. Its translation is CASSISAGSGIAKNIQYF. Drawing the rest from reference TRBV19 and TRBJ2-4, the complete variable domain is DGGITQSPKYLFRKEGQNVTLSCEQNLNHDAMYWYRQDPGQGLRLIYYSQIVNDFQKGDIAEGYSVSREKKESFPLTVTSAQKNPTAFYLCASSISAGSGIAKNIQYFGAGTRLSVL.

This chain joins TRBV11-2 and TRBJ2-2; D remains ambiguous. Trimming took off 0 bases at V and 7 bases at J, with 9 bases between the two ends. CDR1 and CDR2 from the germline V gene are SGHAT and FQNNGV. The CDR3 totals 14 residues. The CDR3 loop reads CASSLETTGGELFF. The CDR3 nucleotides are TGTGCCAGCAGCTTAGAGACGACCGGCGGGGAGCTGTTTTTT.

Turning to this clone: The sample carries other DNA sequences with the same CDR3. The chain is built from TRBV5-1 and TRBJ2-5, with 10 bases lining up with TRBD1. V lost 4 bases, J lost 2 bases, and 5 bases stayed unmatched. CDR3 size: 15 residues. Germline V gene data show CDR1 as SGHRS and CDR2 as YFSETQ. CDR3 bases: TGCGCCAGCAGCCCCGGGACAGGGGCACAAGAGACCCAGTACTTC. It encodes CASSPGTGAQETQYF. Looking up the rest from reference TRBV5-1 and TRBJ2-5 gives the full variable domain: KAGVTQTPRYLIKTRGQQVTLSCSPISGHRSVSWYQQTPGQGLQFLFEYFSETQRNKGNFPGRFSGRQFSNSRSEMNVSTLELGDSALYLCASSPGTGAQETQYFGPGTRLLVL.

This chain joins TRBV5-4 and TRBJ2-3, with 15 nucleotides matching TRBD2. The CDR3 is made up of 15 amino acids. Germline V gene data show CDR1 as SGHNT and CDR2 as YYREEE (reference sequence). V shed 3 bases, J shed 4 bases, and the junction held 0 bases outside the gene matches. The CDR3 nucleotides are TGTGCCAGCAGCTGGACTAGCGGGAGGGCAGATACGCAGTATTTT. As protein: CASSWTSGRADTQYF.

The rearrangement joins TRBV5-6 to TRBJ2-7; 7 bases map to TRBD2. Germline V lookup: CDR1 SGHDT, CDR2 YYEEEE. The V gene end was trimmed by 2 bases and the J gene end by 3 bases; junction bases not matched to a gene: 11. CDR3 length: 16 amino acids. DNA of the CDR3: TGTGCCAGCAGCTTCGGGCGGGAGTCGATATTCTACGAGCAGTACTTC. This translates into CASSFGRESIFYEQYF.

CDR3 nucleotides: TGTGCCAGCGGCAGGGGGCCGGGGGCCGAGCAGTACTTC. As protein: CASGRGPGAEQYF. The chain recombines TRBV6-5 with TRBJ2-7, with TRBD1 matching 8 bases. Losses at the gene ends were 8 bases for V and 6 bases for J; bases not matched to a gene: 9. Germline V gene data show CDR1 as MNHEY and CDR2 as SVGAGI. The CDR3 covers 13 residues.

The chain recombines TRBV5-4 with TRBJ2-7; 8 positions agree with TRBD2. Germline V gene data show CDR1 as SGHNT and CDR2 as YYREEE (reference sequence). CDR3 length: 15 amino acids. J lost 2 bases, V lost 4 bases, and 8 bases had no gene match. The CDR3 spells CASSPGGGQPYEQYF. In DNA, the CDR3 is TGTGCCAGCAGCCCCGGGGGGGGACAACCCTACGAGCAGTACTTC.

As concerns this clone: A junction end diverges from the germline sequence, so it may reflect a read error. The gene calls are TRBV6-1 and TRBJ1-2, with D possibly TRBD1 on 5 matching bases. The CDR3 contains 15 residues. Germline assignment: CDR1 MNHNS and CDR2 SASEGT. CDR3 residues: CASSIRDSFDYGYTF. The CDR3 bases are TGTGCCAGCAGTATCCGGGACTCCTTTGACTACGGCTACACCTTC.

The rearrangement joins TRBV18 to TRBJ1-6, with a tentative D call TRBD1 (5 bases). V lost 3 bases to trimming and J lost 10 bases, with 16 bases between them. The germline gives CDR1 KGHSH, CDR2 LQKENI. The CDR3 extends over 15 amino acids. The CDR3 reads CASSPAQVPNSPLHF. The CDR3 region has the DNA TGTGCCAGCTCACCCGCACAGGTCCCAAACTCACCCCTCCACTTT.

This clone came up once. The chain has TRBV30 and TRBJ1-4; D gene ambiguous. This CDR3 has 16 residues. The V gene lost 2 bases and the J gene lost 8 bases, with 21 bases spanning the gap. Germline V gene sequence: CDR1 GTSNPN, CDR2 SVGIG (reference sequence). DNA for the CDR3: TGTGCCTGGAGTCCAGGAGTCTCGGGCTTTGGGGAAAAACTGTTTTTT. This gives the protein CAWSPGVSGFGEKLFF.

A remark on this clone: This sample also contains other DNA sequences that code for the same CDR3. The gene calls are TRBV6-5 and TRBJ2-5, with 12 bases lining up with TRBD2. The CDR3 extends over 15 amino acids. CDR1 MNHEY and CDR2 SVGAGI come from the germline V gene. With V trimmed by 6 bases and J by 2 bases, 4 bases remained unmatched. The DNA of the CDR3 is TGTGCCAGCAGGCCACTAGCGGGGGGTCAAGAGACCCAGTACTTC. It specifies CASRPLAGGQETQYF.

This chain uses TRBV18 with TRBJ1-4; D remains ambiguous. The CDR3 sequence is 15 residues long. The germline V and J ends were trimmed by 2 bases and 2 bases, with 9 bases remaining between them. Germline values: CDR1 KGHSH, CDR2 LQKENI. CDR3 coding DNA: TGTGCCAGCTCACCAGTCGGTCCCACTAATGAAAAACTGTTTTTT. Protein: CASSPVGPTNEKLFF. The full variable domain, rest sourced from reference TRBV18 and TRBJ1-4, is NAGVMQNPRHLVRRRGQEARLRCSPMKGHSHVYWYRQLPEEGLKFMVYLQKENIIDESGMPKERFSAEFPKEGPSILRIQQVVRGDSAAYFCASSPVGPTNEKLFFGSGTQLSVL.

V gene TRBV5-1 combines with J gene TRBJ2-1; 10 bases line up with TRBD2. Per germline, CDR1 SGHRS and CDR2 YFSETQ. The CDR3 totals 17 residues. With 0 bases clipped from V and 4 bases from J, the junction kept 7 bases outside the gene matches. CDR3 bases: TGCGCCAGCAGCTTGGCCGCTAATAGCGGGAGGTACAATGAGCAGTTCTTC. Its translation is CASSLAANSGRYNEQFF. Together with reference TRBV5-1 and TRBJ2-1, the CDR3 gives the full variable domain: KAGVTQTPRYLIKTRGQQVTLSCSPISGHRSVSWYQQTPGQGLQFLFEYFSETQRNKGNFPGRFSGRQFSNSRSEMNVSTLELGDSALYLCASSLAANSGRYNEQFFGPGTRLTVL.

This clone was observed a handful of times. The V and J genes are TRBV19 and TRBJ1-2; TRBD1 aligns across 9 bases. The CDR3 totals 13 residues. Germline assignment: CDR1 LNHDA and CDR2 SQIVND (reference sequence). V shed 6 bases, J shed 6 bases, and the junction held 5 bases outside the gene matches. The CDR3 protein is CASSPQGADGYTF. CDR3 DNA: TGTGCCAGTAGCCCACAGGGGGCGGATGGCTACACCTTC.

This chain uses TRBV23-1 with TRBJ2-7; D gene ambiguous. TRBV23-1 counts as an open reading frame of uncertain function. This CDR3 has 10 residues. Trimming cost V 8 bases and J 3 bases, with 5 bases left between them. This CDR3 reads CASRDYEQYF. In DNA, the CDR3 is TGCGCCAGCCGAGACTACGAGCAGTACTTC.

The V gene is TRBV5-1, the J gene TRBJ2-2, with 13 nucleotides matching TRBD2. The CDR3 has 18 amino acids. The germline V gene has CDR1 SGHRS and CDR2 YFSETQ. V shed 7 bases and J 3 bases; nucleotides not matched to a gene: 12. CDR3 loop: CASRRTSGRGGDTGELFF. The CDR3 DNA is TGCGCCAGCCGAAGGACTAGCGGGAGAGGTGGGGACACCGGGGAGCTGTTTTTT.

The rearrangement joins TRBV4-1 to TRBJ2-7; 8 bases agree with TRBD1. J gave up 4 bases and V 3 bases, and 8 bases lay outside the gene matches. The CDR3 extends over 15 amino acids. CDR1 is MGHRA, CDR2 YSYEKL, per germline. The CDR3 sequence is CASSQPRQGRYEQYF. The CDR3 bases are TGCGCCAGCAGCCAGCCGAGACAGGGGCGGTACGAGCAGTACTTC.

The CDR3 nucleotides read TGCGCCAGCAGCTTTCAGGGGACTGGGGCCAACGTCCTGACTTTC. The encoded protein is CASSFQGTGANVLTF. This rearrangement joins TRBV5-1 to TRBJ2-6; tentative D call: TRBD1 (6 bases). Germline V gene sequence: CDR1 SGHRS, CDR2 YFSETQ. This CDR3 region has 15 residues. Trimming shortened V by 2 bases and J by 2 bases, and 8 bases separated the two germline ends.

The rearrangement links TRBV19 to TRBJ2-1; 11 bases agree with TRBD1. CDR3 length: 13 amino acids. The V gene's germline CDR1 is LNHDA and CDR2 SQIVND (reference sequence). The CDR3 protein is CATRDRGFNEQFF. CDR3 bases: TGTGCTACACGGGACAGGGGGTTCAATGAGCAGTTCTTC.

The V call is TRBV6-6, the J call TRBJ1-5, with D perhaps TRBD1 (6 bases). Trimming left V 5 bases short and J 4 bases short, with 9 bases between. CDR3 size: 13 residues. Germline V gives CDR1 MNHNY, CDR2 SVGAGI (reference sequence). The CDR3 DNA reads TGTGCCAGCAGTCTGGGGACAAATCAGCCCCAGCATTTT. As protein: CASSLGTNQPQHF.

V gene TRBV18 combines with J gene TRBJ2-1; tentatively, D is TRBD1 (5 bases). Trimming pared 1 base from V and 9 bases from J, leaving 10 bases between. CDR3 length: 13 amino acids. CDR1 KGHSH and CDR2 LQKENI come from the germline V gene. The CDR3 loop reads CASSPRLGPEQFF. The CDR3 coding sequence is TGTGCCAGCTCACCACGTTTGGGGCCTGAGCAGTTCTTC.

V is TRBV7-9 and J is TRBJ2-4, with unresolved D. Trimming cost V 0 bases and J 5 bases, with 11 bases left between them. Germline V CDR1 and CDR2: SEHNR, FQNEAQ (reference sequence). The CDR3 length is 15 residues. CDR3 loop: CASSLAHGVENIQYF. For the CDR3, the DNA is TGTGCCAGCAGCTTAGCGCACGGTGTTGAAAACATTCAGTACTTC. Full variable domain (outside the CDR3, taken from reference TRBV7-9 and TRBJ2-4): DTGVSQNPRHKITKRGQNVTFRCDPISEHNRLYWYRQTLGQGPEFLTYFQNEAQLEKSRLLSDRFSAERPKGSFSTLEIQRTEQGDSAMYLCASSLAHGVENIQYFGAGTRLSVL.

The rearrangement links TRBV4-1 to TRBJ2-5; no clear D gene. CDR3 length equals 15 residues. Looked up from germline, CDR1 is MGHRA and CDR2 is YSYEKL. Trimming removed 0 bases from V and 3 bases from J, with 11 bases in between. The CDR3 region has the DNA TGCGCCAGCAGCCAAGATTTCCTGCGAGAAGAGACCCAGTACTTC. This codes for CASSQDFLREETQYF.

On this clone itself: At the DNA level, this CDR3 is encoded by other sequences in the same sample as well. The rearrangement links TRBV5-1 to TRBJ1-4; 7 positions match TRBD1. V trimming: 4 bases; J trimming: 2 bases; junction bases outside the gene matches: 2. Germline lookup yields CDR1 SGHRS and CDR2 YFSETQ. This CDR3 comprises 14 residues. CDR3 DNA: TGCGCCAGCAGCCTGACAGGGACTAATGAAAAACTGTTTTTT. Protein sequence: CASSLTGTNEKLFF.

The rearrangement links TRBV23-1 to TRBJ1-4, with a possible D match to TRBD1 (6 bases). TRBV23-1 qualifies as an ORF whose function is uncertain. V lost 6 bases and J 8 bases, leaving 16 bases between the germline ends. The CDR3 runs to 14 residues. CDR3 in DNA: TGCGCCAGCAGAAGGGCAGGGGTTGGCGAAAAACTGTTTTTT. Protein: CASRRAGVGEKLFF.

This clone has a single count. This chain connects TRBV28 to TRBJ2-5; maybe TRBD1 (6 bases). V lost 7 bases, J lost 4 bases, and 16 bases lay in between. CDR3 length equals 14 residues. From germline, CDR1 is MDHEN and CDR2 SYDVKM. The CDR3 reads CASKMAGVGETQYF. In nucleotides, the CDR3 is TGTGCCAGCAAGATGGCAGGGGTAGGAGAGACCCAGTACTTC.